This is a list of T cell receptor beta chains from one sample in a study of blood T cell repertoires in COVID-19. Clones were sequenced by immunoSEQ multiplex PCR, and TCRdb holds only the in-frame ones, with some missing. This table has 110,000 to 150,000 clones, 75% to 85% appearing once. Sequenced: peripheral blood. The origin of the receptors is a woman aged 45-59 years with acute or convalescent COVID-19. Both conserved end residues are part of each CDR3. D genes are given only for firm matches. The size entry is marked missing in some rows and otherwise reads once, few, many or a size class.

cdr3_nt cdr3_aa d_call cdr3_length j_call v_call clone_size
TGTGCCACCGCGCGGGACAGGGGGAACTACGAGCAGTACTTC CATARDRGNYEQYF TRBD1 14 TRBJ2-7 TRBV2 -
TGCGCCAGCAGCCAGTCCACAGGGGTCTTTCAGCCCCAGCATTTT CASSQSTGVFQPQHF TRBD1 15 TRBJ1-5 TRBV4-1 -
TGTGCCAGCAGTTACTCCGCGGCTAGCGGGGGCTACGAGCAGTACTTC CASSYSAASGGYEQYF TRBD2 16 TRBJ2-7 TRBV6-5 -
TGTGCCAGCTCACCAGGGACAGGGCCTAATGAAAAACTGTTTTTT CASSPGTGPNEKLFF TRBD1 15 TRBJ1-4 TRBV18 -
TGTGCCACATTACAGGGATGGGGCACTGAAGCTTTCTTT CATLQGWGTEAFF - 13 TRBJ1-1 TRBV19 once
TGTGCCAGCAGTGAAGTGGGACAGGGTAACTATGGCTACACCTTC CASSEVGQGNYGYTF TRBD1 15 TRBJ1-2 TRBV6-1 few
TGTGCCAGCATGACACAAGGGGATGGCTACACCTTC CASMTQGDGYTF - 12 TRBJ1-2 TRBV6-5 once
TGTGCCAGCAGTCCCTCCACCTCTACAGGGATCGCTAGCGGGGGCTTGCACTTC CASSPSTSTGIASGGLHF TRBD2 18 TRBJ2-7 TRBV27 -
TGCGCCAGCAGCTTCCCGAACAGGGGAGGTTCGGCAGATACGCAGTATTTT CASSFPNRGGSADTQYF - 17 TRBJ2-3 TRBV5-1 -
TGCGCCAGCAGCTTGGGACAGGGGGCGGTAACAGATACGCAGTATTTT CASSLGQGAVTDTQYF TRBD1 16 TRBJ2-3 TRBV5-1 -
TGTGCCAGCAGCTTGGATCTCGGACAGGGAAGGAATGAGCAGTTCTTC CASSLDLGQGRNEQFF TRBD1 16 TRBJ2-1 TRBV5-4 -
TGTGCCAGCAGAGGGGACAGCCCTAATTCACCCCTCCACTTT CASRGDSPNSPLHF TRBD1 14 TRBJ1-6 TRBV5-5 -
TGTGCCAGCAGCCCCCAGGGGGCGCGGGGCACTGAAGCTTTCTTT CASSPQGARGTEAFF TRBD1 15 TRBJ1-1 TRBV7-9 -
TGTGCCAGCAGTTACGACGGCAGGCAAGAGACCCAGTACTTC CASSYDGRQETQYF - 14 TRBJ2-5 TRBV6-2/TRBV6-3 -
TGTGCCAGCAGTGAAGCGGGGGGGCTCTCTCTTGAGCAGTTCTTC CASSEAGGLSLEQFF - 15 TRBJ2-1 TRBV6-1 -
TGTGCCAGCAGTTATCTGGCCAGTAATTCACCCCTCCACTTT CASSYLASNSPLHF - 14 TRBJ1-6 TRBV6-2/TRBV6-3 -
TGTGCCAGCAGTTTGGGGACAGGGTTGAACACCATATATTTT CASSLGTGLNTIYF TRBD1 14 TRBJ1-3 TRBV27 -
TGTGCCAGCAGCCCTGGGACTACCTCGAATGAGCAGTTCTTC CASSPGTTSNEQFF TRBD2 14 TRBJ2-1 TRBV27 -
TGTGCCAGTAGTATGCAGGGGGCGGCTGAAGCTTTCTTT CASSMQGAAEAFF TRBD1 13 TRBJ1-1 TRBV19 -
TGCGCCAGCAGCCAAGAGCACGGGAACACTGAAGCTTTCTTT CASSQEHGNTEAFF - 14 TRBJ1-1 TRBV4-1 -
TGTGCCAGCAGACGACAGGGCTCAGGTGGCTACACCTTC CASRRQGSGGYTF TRBD1 13 TRBJ1-2 TRBV28 few
TGTGCCAGCTCACCGGGCAGGACAGATACGCAGTATTTT CASSPGRTDTQYF - 13 TRBJ2-3 TRBV18 -
TGTGCCAGCAGTTCCAATTACAGGGCAGACGGTGGAGCTTTCTTT CASSSNYRADGGAFF - 15 TRBJ1-1 TRBV6-5 -
TGTGCCAGCAGCCCCTCGGGACTAGCGGGGGTGAATGAGCAGTTCTTC CASSPSGLAGVNEQFF TRBD2 16 TRBJ2-1 TRBV7-9 few
TGTGCCAGCAGGAGGACAGCACCCACCGGGGAGCTGTTTTTT CASRRTAPTGELFF - 14 TRBJ2-2 TRBV5-6 -
TGTGCCAGCAGCTTCCGACACCATCAGTCCTATGGCTACACCTTC CASSFRHHQSYGYTF - 15 TRBJ1-2 TRBV5-6 many
TGTGCCTGGAGTGGGACAGGGGCAGTCACTGAAGCTTTCTTT CAWSGTGAVTEAFF TRBD1 14 TRBJ1-1 TRBV30 -